A selection of T cell receptor beta chains follows, all from one sample in a study of cytomegalovirus exposure and HLA in healthy donors. Sequencing was performed with immunoSEQ multiplex PCR; in TCRdb, only in-frame clones are kept and a portion is missing. The sample lists approximately 120,000 clones, 76% seen once, with less than 2% in the top ten. The material sequenced was PBMCs. The origin of the receptors is a man aged 45-65 years in good health and CMV-seronegative. CDR3s include the opening cysteine and the closing phenylalanine or tryptophan. A D gene is named only where the DNA matches it firmly. Size is omitted from some rows. Given values are once, few, many or a class for expanded clones.

v_gene,j_gene,abundance,d_gene,CDR3nt,CDR3aa
TRBV9,TRBJ2-3,.,TRBD2,TGTGCCAGCAGCGTAGCCCCGACTAGCGGGGGGGCTGGGTTAGATACGCAGTATTTT,CASSVAPTSGGAGLDTQYF
TRBV6-1,TRBJ2-2,.,TRBD2,TGTGCCAGCAAAGCGGGGACCTTCACCGGGGAGCTGTTTTTT,CASKAGTFTGELFF
TRBV5-1,TRBJ2-1,.,.,TGCGCCAGCAGCCTCTCCTACAATGAGCAGTTCTTC,CASSLSYNEQFF
TRBV7-2,TRBJ1-5,.,.,TGTGCCAGCAGCTTAGGGGGCCCGGAGGGGCGTCAGCCCCAGCATTTT,CASSLGGPEGRQPQHF
TRBV7-3,TRBJ2-3,.,.,TGTGCCAGCAGCCCGAGGGGGGGATCGCAGTATTTT,CASSPRGGSQYF
TRBV2,TRBJ1-3,.,TRBD1,TGTGCCAGCAGCGGACAGGCGGGGAACACCATATATTTT,CASSGQAGNTIYF
TRBV10-3,TRBJ2-1,.,.,TGTGCCATCAGTCTCCAGGGCCACAATGAGCAGTTCTTC,CAISLQGHNEQFF
TRBV7-3,TRBJ1-3,.,.,TGTGCCAGCAGCCTCCAGAATGGAAACACCATATATTTT,CASSLQNGNTIYF
TRBV15,TRBJ2-1,.,TRBD2,TGTGCCACCAGCAGGGGAGGGGCGGGGGGGCCAGGTGGTGAGCAGTTCTTC,CATSRGGAGGPGGEQFF
TRBV5-1,TRBJ2-6,.,TRBD1,TGCGCCAGCAGCTCACAGGGGACCGGGGCCAACGTCCTGACTTTC,CASSSQGTGANVLTF
TRBV4-1,TRBJ2-1,few,TRBD2,TGCGCCAGCAGCCAAGAGAGGCCTAGCGGGGACAATGAGCAGTTCTTC,CASSQERPSGDNEQFF